This T cell receptor (beta chain) was obtained from a study of tumor-infiltrating lymphocytes in primary liver carcinoma. Note on this clonotype: The germline gene is not matched at one end of the junction; a read error may be the cause.

The roughly 20-31 mg bulk tissue piece was not sorted before simultaneous RNA and DNA extraction. TCR beta cDNA was reverse-transcribed from about 500 ng of total RNA. The reaction used a constant-region primer and ProtoScript II reverse transcriptase. Three-round nested multiplex PCR performed with slightly modified ARM-PCR produced the TCR beta libraries. TCRdb recomputed calls from the multiplex PCR reads with MiXCR, one row per CDR3 protein. The profile shows 80,000 to 100,000 distinct CDR3 sequences, around 68% of them singletons. This TCR was recovered from a middle-aged man with primary liver carcinoma and hepatitis B virus infection. The source material was tumor-adjacent normal liver tissue.

For the CDR3, the DNA is TGTGCCAGCAGCTCTGGGACTAGCACAGATATGCAGTATTTT. Protein sequence: CASSSGTSTDMQYF. V and J are TRBV11-2 and TRBJ2-3; 9 positions match TRBD2. Germline assignment: CDR1 SGHAT and CDR2 FQNNGV. The CDR3 is 14 residues long.